The clone carrying this T cell receptor beta chain occurred many times. No antigen is known for it. The data are from a study of early T cells in non-severe SARS-CoV-2 infection. Study conclusions and caveats: VDJdb matching favored anti-spike CD8 responses, missing private and CD4 specificities.

Germline V gene lookup returns CDR1 GTSNPN and CDR2 SVGIG (reference sequence). The CDR3 is made up of 16 amino acids. J lost 1 base, V lost 2 bases, and 9 bases had no gene match. TCRdb re-derived calls from the 5' RACE reads in MiXCR, one entry per CDR3 protein. The sample comprises 25,000 to 30,000 distinct CDR3 sequences, roughly 5.4% of which are singletons, and 0.92% rests with the top ten. The sample comprised whole blood. The rearrangement uses TRBV30 and TRBJ1-1; the match to TRBD1 covers 8 bases. This TCR came from an adult who was a healthcare worker with PCR-confirmed SARS-CoV-2 infection or an uninfected control (not recorded which). In DNA, the CDR3 is TGTGCCTGGAGTACCACCCGGACAGGGACGAACACTGAAGCTTTCTTT. Amino acids: CAWSTTRTGTNTEAFF.